This T cell receptor beta chain was retrieved from a study of blood T cell repertoires in COVID-19. With 4 bases clipped from V and 3 bases from J, the junction kept 12 bases outside the gene matches. Germline CDR1 SGDLS, CDR2 YYNGEE. There are 16 residues in the CDR3. The method was immunoSEQ multiplex PCR; TCRdb's version includes in-frame clones alone and lacks a portion of them. The data contain roughly 170,000 clones, 70% to 90% of them singletons. The chain recombines TRBV9 with TRBJ2-7; TRBD1 matches at 8 bases. Sequencing was performed on PBMCs or T cells enriched from blood (not recorded which). This clonotype originated in a woman in her 50s who had recovered from COVID-19. CDR3 loop: CASSSRQGFWFYEQYV. The CDR3 DNA follows: TGTGCCAGCAGCTCCCGACAGGGGTTTTGGTTCTACGAGCAGTACGTC.